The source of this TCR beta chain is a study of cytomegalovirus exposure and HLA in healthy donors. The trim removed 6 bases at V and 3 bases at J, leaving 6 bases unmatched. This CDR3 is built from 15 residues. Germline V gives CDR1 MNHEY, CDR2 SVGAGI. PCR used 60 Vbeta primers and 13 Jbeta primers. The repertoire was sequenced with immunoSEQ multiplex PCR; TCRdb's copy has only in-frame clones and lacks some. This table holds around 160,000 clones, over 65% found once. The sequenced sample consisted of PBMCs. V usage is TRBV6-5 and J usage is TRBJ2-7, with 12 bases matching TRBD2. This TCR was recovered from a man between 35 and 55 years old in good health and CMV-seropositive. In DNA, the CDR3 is TGTGCCAGCAGCCGGACTAGCGGGACCTACTACGAGCAGTACTTC. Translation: CASSRTSGTYYEQYF.